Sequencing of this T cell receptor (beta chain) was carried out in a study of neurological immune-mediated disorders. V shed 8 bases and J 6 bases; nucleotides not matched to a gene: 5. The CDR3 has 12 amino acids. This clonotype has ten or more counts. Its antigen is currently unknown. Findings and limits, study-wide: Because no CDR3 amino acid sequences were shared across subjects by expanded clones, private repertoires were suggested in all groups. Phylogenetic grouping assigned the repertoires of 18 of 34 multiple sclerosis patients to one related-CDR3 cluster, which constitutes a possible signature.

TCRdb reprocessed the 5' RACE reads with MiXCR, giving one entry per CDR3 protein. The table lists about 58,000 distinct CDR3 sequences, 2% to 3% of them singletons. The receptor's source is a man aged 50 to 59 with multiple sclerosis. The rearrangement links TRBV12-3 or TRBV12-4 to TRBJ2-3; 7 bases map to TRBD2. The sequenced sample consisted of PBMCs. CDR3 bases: TGTGCCAGCGGGGGGGACGGTGATACGCAGTATTTT. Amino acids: CASGGDGDTQYF.